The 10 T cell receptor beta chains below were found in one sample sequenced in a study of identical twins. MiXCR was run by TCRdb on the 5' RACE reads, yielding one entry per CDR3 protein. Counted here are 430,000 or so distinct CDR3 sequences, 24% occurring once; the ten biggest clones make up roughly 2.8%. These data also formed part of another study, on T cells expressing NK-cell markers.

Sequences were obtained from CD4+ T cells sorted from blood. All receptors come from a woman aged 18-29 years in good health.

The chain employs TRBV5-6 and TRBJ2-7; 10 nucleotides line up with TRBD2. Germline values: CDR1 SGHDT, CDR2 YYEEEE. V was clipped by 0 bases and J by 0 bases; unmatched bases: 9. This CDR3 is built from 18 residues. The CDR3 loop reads CASSLVLAGPRSSYEQYF. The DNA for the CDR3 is TGTGCCAGCAGCTTGGTACTAGCGGGGCCGCGAAGCTCCTACGAGCAGTACTTC.

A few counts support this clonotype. CDR3 region: CASLASGGLSYEQYF. The CDR3 region has the DNA TGTGCCAGCTTGGCAAGCGGGGGGCTTTCCTACGAGCAGTACTTC. V usage is TRBV6-1 and J usage is TRBJ2-7; TRBD2 matches at 9 bases. V trimming: 8 bases; J trimming: 1 base; junction bases outside the gene matches: 9. CDR3 size: 15 residues. Germline assignment: CDR1 MNHNS and CDR2 SASEGT.

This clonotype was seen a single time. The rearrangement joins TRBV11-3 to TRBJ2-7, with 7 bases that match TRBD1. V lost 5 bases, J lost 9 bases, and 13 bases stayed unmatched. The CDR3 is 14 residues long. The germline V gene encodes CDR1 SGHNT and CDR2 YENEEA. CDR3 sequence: CASSPTGVAAGQYF. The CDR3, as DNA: TGTGCCAGCAGCCCCACAGGGGTTGCTGCAGGGCAGTACTTC. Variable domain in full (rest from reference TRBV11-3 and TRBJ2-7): EAGVVQSPRYKIIEKKQPVAFWCNPISGHNTLYWYLQNLGQGPELLIRYENEEAVDDSQLPKDRFSAERLKGVDSTLKIQPAELGDSAVYLCASSPTGVAAGQYFGPGTRLTVT.

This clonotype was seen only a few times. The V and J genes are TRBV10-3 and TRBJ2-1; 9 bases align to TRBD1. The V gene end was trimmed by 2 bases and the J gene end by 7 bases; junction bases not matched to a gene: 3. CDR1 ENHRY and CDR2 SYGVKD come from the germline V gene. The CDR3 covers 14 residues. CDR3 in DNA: TGTGCCATCAGTGAGGGACAGGGGTCGAATGAGCAGTTCTTC. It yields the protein CAISEGQGSNEQFF.

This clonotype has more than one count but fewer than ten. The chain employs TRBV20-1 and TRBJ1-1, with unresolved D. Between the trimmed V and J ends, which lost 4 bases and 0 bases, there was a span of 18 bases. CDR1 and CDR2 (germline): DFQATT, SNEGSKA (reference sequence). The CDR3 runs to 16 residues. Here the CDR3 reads CSAKLAGTVLNTEAFF. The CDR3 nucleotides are TGCAGTGCTAAGCTCGCGGGCACAGTTTTGAACACTGAAGCTTTCTTT.

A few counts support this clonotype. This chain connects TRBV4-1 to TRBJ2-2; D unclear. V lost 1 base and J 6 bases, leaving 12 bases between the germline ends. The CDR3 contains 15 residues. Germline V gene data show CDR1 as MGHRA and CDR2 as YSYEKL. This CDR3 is CASSQVGTYPGELFF. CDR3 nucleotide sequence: TGCGCCAGCAGCCAAGTAGGCACATACCCCGGGGAGCTGTTTTTT.

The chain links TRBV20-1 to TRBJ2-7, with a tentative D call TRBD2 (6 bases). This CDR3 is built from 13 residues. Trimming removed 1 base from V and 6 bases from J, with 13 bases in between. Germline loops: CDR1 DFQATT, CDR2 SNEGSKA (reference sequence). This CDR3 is CSARGTKAAEQYF. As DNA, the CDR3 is TGCAGTGCTAGAGGGACTAAGGCGGCCGAGCAGTACTTC.

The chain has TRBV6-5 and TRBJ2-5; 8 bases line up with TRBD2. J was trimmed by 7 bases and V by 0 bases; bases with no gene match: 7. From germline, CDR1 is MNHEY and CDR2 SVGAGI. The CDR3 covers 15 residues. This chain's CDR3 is CASSYSLQSGGTQYF. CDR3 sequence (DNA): TGTGCCAGCAGTTACTCGTTGCAAAGCGGGGGGACCCAGTACTTC.

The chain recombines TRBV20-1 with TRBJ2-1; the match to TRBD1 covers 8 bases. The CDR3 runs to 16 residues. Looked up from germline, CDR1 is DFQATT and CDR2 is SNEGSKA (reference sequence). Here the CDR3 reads CSIGRLRTGQYNEQFF. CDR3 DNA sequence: TGCAGCATAGGCCGACTACGGACAGGGCAGTACAATGAGCAGTTCTTC.

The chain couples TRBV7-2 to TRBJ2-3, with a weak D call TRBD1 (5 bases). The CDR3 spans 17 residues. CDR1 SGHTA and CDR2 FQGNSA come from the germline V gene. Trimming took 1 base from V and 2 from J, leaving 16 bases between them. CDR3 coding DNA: TGTGCCAGCAGCTTAGTAGGGTTAGGGGCCATCACAGATACGCAGTATTTT. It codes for CASSLVGLGAITDTQYF.